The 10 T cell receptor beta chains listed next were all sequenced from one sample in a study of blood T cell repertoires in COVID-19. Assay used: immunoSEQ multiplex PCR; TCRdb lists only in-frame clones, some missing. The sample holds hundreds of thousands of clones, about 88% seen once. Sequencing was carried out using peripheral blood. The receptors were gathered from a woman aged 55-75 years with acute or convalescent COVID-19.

The DNA for the CDR3 is TGCGCCAGCAGCCAAGAGCGACGACGGGCGGGGGAATCACACAATGAGCAGTTCTTC. Protein: CASSQERRRAGESHNEQFF. The V and J genes are TRBV4-1 and TRBJ2-1, with 7 nucleotides matching TRBD2. From germline, CDR1 is MGHRA and CDR2 YSYEKL. V trimming: 0 bases; J trimming: 5 bases; junction bases outside the gene matches: 16. The length of the CDR3 is 19 residues.

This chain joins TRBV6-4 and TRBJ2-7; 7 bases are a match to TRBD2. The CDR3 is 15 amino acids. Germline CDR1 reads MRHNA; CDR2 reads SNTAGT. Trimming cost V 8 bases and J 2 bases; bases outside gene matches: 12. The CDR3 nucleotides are TGTGCCAGCTTCGAAAAGCGGGAAAACCCCTACGAGCAGTACTTC. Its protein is CASFEKRENPYEQYF.

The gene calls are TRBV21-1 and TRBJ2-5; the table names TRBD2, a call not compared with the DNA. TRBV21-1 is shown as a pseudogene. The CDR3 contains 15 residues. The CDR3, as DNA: TGTGCCAGCACGATGAGGGACGGGGGGTTTGAGACCCAGTACTTC. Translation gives CASTMRDGGFETQYF.

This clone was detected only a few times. The CDR3 nucleotides are TGTGCCACCAGAACCGGGACAGGGGGTTCTGTCTACAATGAGCAGTTCTTC. This gives the protein CATRTGTGGSVYNEQFF. V usage is TRBV15 and J usage is TRBJ2-1; 11 nucleotides align to TRBD1. V was pared by 6 bases and J by 3 bases, with 10 bases of the junction left unmatched. CDR3 length: 17 residues. CDR1 and CDR2 from the germline V gene are LNHNV and YYDKDF (reference sequence).

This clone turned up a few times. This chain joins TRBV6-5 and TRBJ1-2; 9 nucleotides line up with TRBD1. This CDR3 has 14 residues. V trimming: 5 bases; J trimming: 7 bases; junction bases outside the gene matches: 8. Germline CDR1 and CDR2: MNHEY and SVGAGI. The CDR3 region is CASSTTGGSLGYTF. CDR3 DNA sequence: TGTGCCAGCAGTACGACAGGGGGGTCTCTTGGCTACACCTTC.

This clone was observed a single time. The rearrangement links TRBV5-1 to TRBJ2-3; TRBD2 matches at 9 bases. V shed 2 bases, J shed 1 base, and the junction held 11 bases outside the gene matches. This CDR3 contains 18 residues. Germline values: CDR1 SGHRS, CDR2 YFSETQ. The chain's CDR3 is CASSFGAGGWLGTDTQYF. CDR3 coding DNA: TGCGCCAGCAGCTTCGGAGCGGGAGGTTGGTTGGGCACAGATACGCAGTATTTT.

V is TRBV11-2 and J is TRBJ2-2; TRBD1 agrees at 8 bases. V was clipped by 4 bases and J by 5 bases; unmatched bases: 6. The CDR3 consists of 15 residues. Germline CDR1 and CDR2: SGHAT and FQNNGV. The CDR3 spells CASSSQTGETGELFF. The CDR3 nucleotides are TGTGCCAGCAGCTCCCAGACAGGGGAAACCGGGGAGCTGTTTTTT.

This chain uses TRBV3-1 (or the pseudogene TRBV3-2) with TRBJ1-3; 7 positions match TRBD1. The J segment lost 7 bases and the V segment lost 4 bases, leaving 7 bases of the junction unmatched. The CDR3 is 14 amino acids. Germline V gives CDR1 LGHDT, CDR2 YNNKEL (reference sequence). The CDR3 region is CASSLKGAGNTIYF. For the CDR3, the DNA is TGTGCCAGCAGCCTAAAGGGGGCAGGGAACACCATATATTTT.

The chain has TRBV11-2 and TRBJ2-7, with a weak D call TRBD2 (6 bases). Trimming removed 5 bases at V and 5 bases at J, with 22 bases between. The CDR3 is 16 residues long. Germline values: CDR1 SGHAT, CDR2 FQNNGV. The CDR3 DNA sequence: TGTGCCAGCAGCCCGATCCGGGGGAGGAGTCGCGACGAGCAGTACTTC. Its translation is CASSPIRGRSRDEQYF.

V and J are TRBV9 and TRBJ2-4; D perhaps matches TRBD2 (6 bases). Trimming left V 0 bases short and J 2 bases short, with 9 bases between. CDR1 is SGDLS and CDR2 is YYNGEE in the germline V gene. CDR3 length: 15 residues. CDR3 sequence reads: CASSVGGETKNIQYF. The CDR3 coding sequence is TGTGCCAGCAGCGTAGGCGGGGAAACCAAAAACATTCAGTACTTC.